The subject of this entry is one T cell receptor beta chain. This clonotype has a count of ten or more. What this receptor recognizes is not known. Base-call qualities are not available, and no considerably larger clone is one nucleotide away. The source of the sample is a study of T cells in Graves' hyperthyroidism and ophthalmopathy (dated 2019 in TCRdb). General notes on the study: Peripheral blood was collected at initial diagnosis, before any treatment. The 75 to 100 discovery patients were randomly split 7:3 into training and test sets. Prospective prediction of ophthalmopathy was tested in an independent validation cohort consisting of some 18 hyperthyroidism patients and more than 15 patients who later progressed to ophthalmopathy. Thyroid tissue and blood T-cell repertoires from several Graves' hyperthyroidism patients were also compared in the study. The paper reports TCR Vbeta CDR3 sequencing of 135 peripheral blood samples: approximately 41 ophthalmopathy, roughly 80 hyperthyroidism and around 17 progressor patients. Once sampling was done, hyperthyroidism patients were given methimazole at a starting dose of 30 mg daily, whereas ophthalmopathy patients were given high-dose intravenous methylprednisolone. To identify distinguishing TCR V-J signatures, a discovery cohort of around 100 patients was used, comprising 43 with Graves' ophthalmopathy and roughly 60 with stable Graves' hyperthyroidism.

Amplification of TCR beta CDR3 regions was carried out from RNA transcripts. A first-round RT-PCR of the TCR CDR3 used the HTBI primer set with the Qiagen OneStep RT-PCR kit. Libraries were constructed in a second round of multiplex PCR, after which size selection and purification were carried out. The libraries were sequenced on an Illumina HiSeq2000 using paired-end 100 bp reads. As for the authors' bioinformatics: SOAPnuke was used to process the raw data, with reads discarded if the reads contained adapters or uncalled bases, had a mean Phred below 15, or lacked an exact constant-primer or identifier match. COPE v1.2.5 was used to merge high-quality paired reads, and clonotypes were defined as unique nucleotide sequences. MiTCR v1.1 was used to align the clonotypes against IMGT TRBV, TRBD and TRBJ reference segments. Analysis was restricted to V-J combinations with a frequency above 0.0001, which covered roughly 99% of repertoires. A TCS score was defined as the ratio between F50 (clonal expansion) and ExV (chaos), using BLOSUM62-based TCRdist between CDR3 peptides within each V-J. Welch's t-statistics and random forest reduced around 520 V-J features to under 15, which were used in a naive Bayes classifier (R e1071). TCRdb trimmed public reads at Q25 via fastp, called clones via MiXCR and kept in-frame beta chains. Every entry covers one CDR3 protein and lists the most common genes and DNA from its rows. None of the V and J calls come from the authors' own analysis; TCRdb made them. This sample is represented by more than 350,000 distinct CDR3 sequences; around 15% of them were singletons. The top ten clones comprise roughly 19% of the sample.

Ophthalmopathy patients had moderately to severely active disease, Clinical Activity Score of at least 3, NOSPECS grade of at least 4, and duration under 3 months. Patients with uncontrolled infections, other autoimmune diseases, pregnancy or lactation were excluded. Clinical symptoms, serum thyroxine and TRAb, thyroid ultrasound, and orbital computed tomography formed the basis for the diagnoses. PBMCs were separated from roughly 10 ml of fresh peripheral blood using Ficoll-Paque density gradient centrifugation. Total RNA was extracted using Trizol reagent, and RNA quality was assessed on an Agilent 2100 Bioanalyzer. What the authors observed across the whole study: Blood samples also contained most of the expanded thyroid clonotypes (frequency above 0.001), which suggests that blood repertoires may reflect thyroid immune responses. In validation, the model predicted progression to ophthalmopathy with 60% to 71% sensitivity and roughly 75% specificity, a median of about 6.7 months before onset. Sample size was not statistically predetermined, and blinding of investigators to group allocation was not performed. A model built on a 13 V-J signature distinguished ophthalmopathy from stable hyperthyroidism, reaching about 88% sensitivity and about 81% specificity in cross-validation and 80%/75% in testing.

CDR3 length: 12 amino acids, cysteine to phenylalanine. CDR3 DNA is the only sequence kept; it has 36 bases, read in frame from the first base. Reading the germline V gene gives CDR1 MNHNS and CDR2 SASEGT. V loses 3 bases of germline sequence and J loses 7 bases, and the interval between the two ends is 10 bases. The chain links TRBV6-1 with TRBJ2-7, and TRBD2 may be the D gene, going by 5 matching bases. The source material was blood. This sequence was found in a woman aged 60-75 years with Graves' ophthalmopathy. The CDR3 amino acid sequence is: CASSEQRTEQYF. The sequenced DNA: TGTGCCAGCAGTGAGCAGCGGACGGAGCAGTACTTC.